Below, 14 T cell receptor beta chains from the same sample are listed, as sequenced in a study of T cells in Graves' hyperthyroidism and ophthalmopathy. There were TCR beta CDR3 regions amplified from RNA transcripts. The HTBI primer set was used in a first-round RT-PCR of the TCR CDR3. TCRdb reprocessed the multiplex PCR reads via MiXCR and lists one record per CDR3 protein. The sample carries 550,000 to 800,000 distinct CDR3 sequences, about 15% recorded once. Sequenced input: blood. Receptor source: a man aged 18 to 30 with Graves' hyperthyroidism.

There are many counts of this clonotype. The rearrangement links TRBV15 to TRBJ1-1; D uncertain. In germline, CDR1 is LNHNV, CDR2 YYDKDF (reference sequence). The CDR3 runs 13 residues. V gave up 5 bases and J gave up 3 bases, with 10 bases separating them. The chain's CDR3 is CATSESRYTEAFF. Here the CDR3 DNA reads TGTGCCACCAGCGAGTCAAGGTACACTGAAGCTTTCTTT.

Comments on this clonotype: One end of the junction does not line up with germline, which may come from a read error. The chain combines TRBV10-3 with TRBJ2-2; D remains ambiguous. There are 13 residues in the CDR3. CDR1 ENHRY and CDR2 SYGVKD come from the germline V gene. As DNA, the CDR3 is TGTGCCGTCAGTTCGGTATCGACCGGGGAGCTGTTTTTT. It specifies CAVSSVSTGELFF.

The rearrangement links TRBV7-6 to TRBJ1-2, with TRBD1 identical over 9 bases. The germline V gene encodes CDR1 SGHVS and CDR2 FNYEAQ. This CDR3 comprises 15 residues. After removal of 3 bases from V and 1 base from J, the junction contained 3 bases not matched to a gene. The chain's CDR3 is CASSLRTGVNYGYTF. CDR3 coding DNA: TGTGCCAGCAGCTTGCGGACAGGGGTTAACTATGGCTACACCTTC.

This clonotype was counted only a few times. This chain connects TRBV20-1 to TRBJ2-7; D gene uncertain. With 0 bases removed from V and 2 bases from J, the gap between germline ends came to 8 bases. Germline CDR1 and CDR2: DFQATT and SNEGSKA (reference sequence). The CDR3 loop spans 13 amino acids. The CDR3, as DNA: TGCAGTGCTAGAGAGGCAGCAACCTACGAGCAGTACTTC. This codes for CSAREAATYEQYF.

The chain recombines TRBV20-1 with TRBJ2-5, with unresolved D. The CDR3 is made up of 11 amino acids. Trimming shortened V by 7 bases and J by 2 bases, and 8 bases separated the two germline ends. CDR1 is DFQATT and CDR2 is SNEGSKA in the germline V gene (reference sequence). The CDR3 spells CSGSAQETQYF. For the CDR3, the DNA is TGCAGTGGAAGTGCTCAAGAGACCCAGTACTTC.

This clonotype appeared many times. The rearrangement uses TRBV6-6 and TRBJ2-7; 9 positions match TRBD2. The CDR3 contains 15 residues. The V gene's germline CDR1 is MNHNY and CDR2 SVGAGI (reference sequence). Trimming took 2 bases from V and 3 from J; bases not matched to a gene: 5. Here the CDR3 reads CASSYGTSSFYEQYF. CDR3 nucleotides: TGTGCCAGCAGTTACGGGACTAGCTCCTTCTACGAGCAGTACTTC.

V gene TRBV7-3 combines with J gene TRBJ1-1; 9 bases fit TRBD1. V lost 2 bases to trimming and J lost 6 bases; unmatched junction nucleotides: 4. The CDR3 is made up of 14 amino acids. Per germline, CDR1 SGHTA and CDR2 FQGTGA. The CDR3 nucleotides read TGTGCCAGCAGCTTAGGTGGACAGGGGTCTGAAGCTTTCTTT. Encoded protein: CASSLGGQGSEAFF.

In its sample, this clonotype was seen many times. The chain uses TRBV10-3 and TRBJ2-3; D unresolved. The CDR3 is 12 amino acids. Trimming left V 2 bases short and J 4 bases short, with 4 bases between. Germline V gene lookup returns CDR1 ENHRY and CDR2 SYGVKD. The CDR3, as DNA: TGTGCCATCAGTGAGGGAGCAGATACGCAGTATTTT. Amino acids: CAISEGADTQYF.

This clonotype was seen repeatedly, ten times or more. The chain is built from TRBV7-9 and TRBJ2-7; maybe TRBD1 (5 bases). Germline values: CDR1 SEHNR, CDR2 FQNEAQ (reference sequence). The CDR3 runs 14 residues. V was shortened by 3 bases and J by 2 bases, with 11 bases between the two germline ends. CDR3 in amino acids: CASSLVSTAYEQYF. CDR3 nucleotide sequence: TGTGCCAGCAGCTTGGTATCGACAGCCTACGAGCAGTACTTC.

This CDR3 reads CASSYSAGSGEAFF. The CDR3 nucleotides read TGTGCCAGCAGTTACTCGGCAGGTAGCGGTGAAGCTTTCTTT. V is TRBV6-6 and J is TRBJ1-1; D is ambiguous. V was clipped by 0 bases and J by 7 bases, with 12 bases between them. CDR3 length equals 14 residues. From germline, CDR1 is MNHNY and CDR2 SVGAGI (reference sequence).

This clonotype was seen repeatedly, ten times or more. The CDR3 DNA reads TGTGCCAGCAGTTTTTTGGTTGCAACTAATGAAAAACTGTTTTTT. This encodes CASSFLVATNEKLFF. V usage is TRBV28 and J usage is TRBJ1-4; D unclear. Germline V gene lookup returns CDR1 MDHEN and CDR2 SYDVKM. Trimming removed 3 bases at V and 0 bases at J, with 8 bases between. CDR3 length equals 15 residues.

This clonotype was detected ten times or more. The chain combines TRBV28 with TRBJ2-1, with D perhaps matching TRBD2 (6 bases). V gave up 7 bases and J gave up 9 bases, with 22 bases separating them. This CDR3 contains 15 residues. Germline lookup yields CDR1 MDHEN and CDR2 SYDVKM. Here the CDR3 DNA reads TGTGCCAGCACCCTGGGTGGTGGGGGGTCGGTTGAGCAGTTCTTC. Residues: CASTLGGGGSVEQFF.

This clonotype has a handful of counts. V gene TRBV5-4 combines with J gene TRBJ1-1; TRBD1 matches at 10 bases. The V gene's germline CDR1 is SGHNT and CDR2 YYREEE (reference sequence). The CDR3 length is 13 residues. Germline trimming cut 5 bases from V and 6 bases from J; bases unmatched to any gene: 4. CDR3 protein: CASSRDRGAEAFF. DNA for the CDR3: TGTGCCAGCAGTCGGGACAGGGGCGCTGAAGCTTTCTTT.

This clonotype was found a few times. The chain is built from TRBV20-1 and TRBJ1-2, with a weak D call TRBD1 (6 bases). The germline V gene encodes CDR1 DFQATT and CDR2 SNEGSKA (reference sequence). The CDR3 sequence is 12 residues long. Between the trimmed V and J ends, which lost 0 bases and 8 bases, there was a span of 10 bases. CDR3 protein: CSARDEGEGYTF. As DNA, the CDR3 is TGCAGTGCTAGAGATGAGGGGGAAGGCTACACCTTC.